The clone carrying this TCR beta chain was seen repeatedly, ten times or more. Its cognate antigen is unknown. This entry belongs to a study of T cells in Graves' hyperthyroidism and ophthalmopathy. Study results and caveats: Model output signaled ophthalmopathy a median approximately six months ahead of onset.

Template material for amplifying TCR beta CDR3 regions consisted of RNA transcripts. HTBI primers drove first-round RT-PCR of the TCR CDR3. Via MiXCR, TCRdb re-called the multiplex PCR reads, giving one row per CDR3 protein. The profile covers roughly 740,000 distinct CDR3 sequences, with about 15% appearing a single time and approximately 8.4% taken by the ten largest. Germline values: CDR1 MNHNY, CDR2 SVGAGI (reference sequence). This CDR3 region has 14 residues. Trimming left V 0 bases short and J 4 bases short, with 10 bases between. The PBMCs were sourced from fresh peripheral blood (about 9.7 ml).

The TCR comes from a man younger than 30 with Graves' hyperthyroidism. What was sequenced was blood. The V call is TRBV6-6, the J call TRBJ2-7, with D unresolved. The CDR3 sequence: CASSYSAGDYEQYF. The CDR3 nucleotides are TGTGCCAGCAGTTACTCGGCAGGCGATTACGAGCAGTACTTC.